Following are 3 T cell receptor beta chains from one sample sequenced in a study of cytomegalovirus exposure and HLA in healthy donors. PCR amplification relied on 60 Vbeta primers (plus 13 Jbeta primers). Clones were sequenced by immunoSEQ multiplex PCR, and TCRdb holds only the in-frame ones, with some missing. The sample carries around 140,000 clones, 64% recorded once. Sequences were obtained from PBMCs. The receptors come from a woman aged 40 to 49 in good health and CMV-seronegative.

This chain connects TRBV5-1 to TRBJ2-1; 8 positions match TRBD1. Germline CDR1 and CDR2: SGHRS and YFSETQ. Germline trimming cut 2 bases from V and 8 bases from J; bases unmatched to any gene: 9. CDR3 size: 15 residues. CDR3 loop: CASSFSGQGDDEQFF. CDR3 DNA: TGCGCCAGCAGCTTCTCTGGACAGGGCGATGATGAGCAGTTCTTC.

The J gene is TRBJ2-7, the V gene TRBV7-6, with 11 bases lining up with TRBD1. The J segment lost 4 bases and the V segment lost 3 bases, leaving 11 bases of the junction unmatched. The CDR3 has 17 residues. Germline V gene sequence: CDR1 SGHVS, CDR2 FNYEAQ. CDR3 bases: TGTGCCAGCAGCTTTAGTTCGGACAGGGGGCAAAAATACGAGCAGTACTTC. Translating gives CASSFSSDRGQKYEQYF.

This sequence joins TRBV29-1 and TRBJ1-2; D call uncertain. V was cut by 4 bases and J by 8 bases, with 11 bases left in between. The CDR3 consists of 11 residues. Germline CDR1 is SQVTM and CDR2 is ANQGSEA. The CDR3 spells CSVARQAGYTF. The CDR3 DNA follows: TGCAGCGTTGCCAGACAAGCCGGCTACACCTTC.